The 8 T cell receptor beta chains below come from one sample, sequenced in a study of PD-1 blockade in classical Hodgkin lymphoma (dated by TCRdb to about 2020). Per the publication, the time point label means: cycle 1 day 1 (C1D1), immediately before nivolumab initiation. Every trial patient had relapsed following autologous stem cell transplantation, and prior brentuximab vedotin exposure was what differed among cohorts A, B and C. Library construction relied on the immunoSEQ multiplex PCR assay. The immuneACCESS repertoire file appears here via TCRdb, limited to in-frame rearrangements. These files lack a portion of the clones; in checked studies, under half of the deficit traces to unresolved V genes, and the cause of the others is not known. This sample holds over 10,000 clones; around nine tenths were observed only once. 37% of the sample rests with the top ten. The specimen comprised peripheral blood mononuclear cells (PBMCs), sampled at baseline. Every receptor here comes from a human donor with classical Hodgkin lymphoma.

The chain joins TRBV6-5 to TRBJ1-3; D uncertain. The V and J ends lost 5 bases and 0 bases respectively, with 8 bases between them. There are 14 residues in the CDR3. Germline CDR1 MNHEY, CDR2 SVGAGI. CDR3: CASSEDYSGNTIYF. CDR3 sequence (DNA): TGTGCCAGCAGTGAAGACTACTCTGGAAACACCATATATTTT.

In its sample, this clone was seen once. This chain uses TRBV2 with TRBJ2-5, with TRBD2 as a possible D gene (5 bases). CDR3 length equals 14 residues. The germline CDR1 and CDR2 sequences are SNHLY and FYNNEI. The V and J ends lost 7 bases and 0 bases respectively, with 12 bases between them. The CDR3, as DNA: TGTGCCAGCATACGGGAAGGGTACCAAGAGACCCAGTACTTC. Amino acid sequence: CASIREGYQETQYF.

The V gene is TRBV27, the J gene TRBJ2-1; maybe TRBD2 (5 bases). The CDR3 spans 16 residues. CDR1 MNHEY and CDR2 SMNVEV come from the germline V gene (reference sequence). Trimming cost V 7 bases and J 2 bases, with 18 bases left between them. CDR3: CASILRGPRAYNEQFF. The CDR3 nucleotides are TGTGCCAGCATCCTTCGGGGTCCGAGGGCCTACAATGAGCAGTTCTTC.

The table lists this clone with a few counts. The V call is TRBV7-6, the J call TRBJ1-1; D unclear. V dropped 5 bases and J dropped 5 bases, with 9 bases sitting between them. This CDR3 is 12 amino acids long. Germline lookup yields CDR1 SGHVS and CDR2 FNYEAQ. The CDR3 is CASSILHTEAFF. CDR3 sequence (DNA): TGTGCCAGCAGCATACTACATACTGAAGCTTTCTTT.

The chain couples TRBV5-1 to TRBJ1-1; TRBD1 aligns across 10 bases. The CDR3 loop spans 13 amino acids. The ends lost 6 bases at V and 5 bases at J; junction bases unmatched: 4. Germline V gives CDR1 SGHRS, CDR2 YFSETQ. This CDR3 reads CASTGTGVTEAFF. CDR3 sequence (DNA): TGCGCCAGCACCGGGACAGGGGTTACTGAAGCTTTCTTT. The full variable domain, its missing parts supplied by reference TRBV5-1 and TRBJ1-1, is KAGVTQTPRYLIKTRGQQVTLSCSPISGHRSVSWYQQTPGQGLQFLFEYFSETQRNKGNFPGRFSGRQFSNSRSEMNVSTLELGDSALYLCASTGTGVTEAFFGQGTRLTVV.

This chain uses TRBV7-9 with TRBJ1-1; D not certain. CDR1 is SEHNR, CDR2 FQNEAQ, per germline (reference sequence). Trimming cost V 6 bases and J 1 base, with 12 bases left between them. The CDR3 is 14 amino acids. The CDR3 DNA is TGTGCCAGCAGGGCTGGTATTAAGAACACTGAAGCTTTCTTT. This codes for CASRAGIKNTEAFF.

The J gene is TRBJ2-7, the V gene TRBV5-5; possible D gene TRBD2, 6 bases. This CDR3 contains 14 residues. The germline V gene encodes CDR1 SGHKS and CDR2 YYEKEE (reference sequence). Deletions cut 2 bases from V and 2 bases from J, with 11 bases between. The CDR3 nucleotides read TGTGCCAGCAGCTTTGACGGGAGCCCCTACGAGCAGTACTTC. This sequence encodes CASSFDGSPYEQYF. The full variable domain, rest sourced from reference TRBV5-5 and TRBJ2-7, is DAGVTQSPTHLIKTRGQQVTLRCSPISGHKSVSWYQQVLGQGPQFIFQYYEKEERGRGNFPDRFSARQFPNYSSELNVNALLLGDSALYLCASSFDGSPYEQYFGPGTRLTVT.

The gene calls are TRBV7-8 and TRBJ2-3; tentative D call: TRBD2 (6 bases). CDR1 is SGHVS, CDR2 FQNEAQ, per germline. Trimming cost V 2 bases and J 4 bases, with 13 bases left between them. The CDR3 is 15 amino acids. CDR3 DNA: TGTGCCAGCAGCTTATGGGCGGGGTCGGCAGATACGCAGTATTTT. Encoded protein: CASSLWAGSADTQYF.